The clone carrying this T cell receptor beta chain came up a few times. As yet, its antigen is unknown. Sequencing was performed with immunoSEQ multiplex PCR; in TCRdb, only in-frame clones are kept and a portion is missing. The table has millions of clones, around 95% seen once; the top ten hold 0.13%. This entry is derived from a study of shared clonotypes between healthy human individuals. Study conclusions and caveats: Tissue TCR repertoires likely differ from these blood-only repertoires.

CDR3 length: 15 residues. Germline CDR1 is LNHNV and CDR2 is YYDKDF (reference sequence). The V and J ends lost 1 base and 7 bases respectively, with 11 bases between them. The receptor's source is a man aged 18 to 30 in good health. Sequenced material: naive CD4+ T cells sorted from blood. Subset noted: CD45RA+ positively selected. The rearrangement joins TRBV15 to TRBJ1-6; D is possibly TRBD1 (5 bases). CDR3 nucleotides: TGTGCCACCAGCAGAGTAGGGGCGGCGAATTCACCCCTCCACTTT. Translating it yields CATSRVGAANSPLHF.